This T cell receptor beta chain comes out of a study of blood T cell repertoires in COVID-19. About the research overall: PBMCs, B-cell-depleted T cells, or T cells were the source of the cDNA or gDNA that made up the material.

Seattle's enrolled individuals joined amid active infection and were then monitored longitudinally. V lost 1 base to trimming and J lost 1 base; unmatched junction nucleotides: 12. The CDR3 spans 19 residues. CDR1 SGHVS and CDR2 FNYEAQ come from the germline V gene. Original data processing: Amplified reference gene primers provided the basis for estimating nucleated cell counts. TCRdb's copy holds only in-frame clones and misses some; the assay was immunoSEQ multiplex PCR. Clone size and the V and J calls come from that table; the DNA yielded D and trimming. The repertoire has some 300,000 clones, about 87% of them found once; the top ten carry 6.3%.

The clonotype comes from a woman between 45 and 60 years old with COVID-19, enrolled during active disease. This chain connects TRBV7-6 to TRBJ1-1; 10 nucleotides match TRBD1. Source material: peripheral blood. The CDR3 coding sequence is TGTGCCAGCAGCTTAGACTACTTGACAGGGGGCCGCTGGAACACTGAAGCTTTCTTT. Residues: CASSLDYLTGGRWNTEAFF.